This T cell receptor beta chain was retrieved from a study of blood T cell repertoires in COVID-19. Germline CDR1 KGHSH, CDR2 LQKENI. This CDR3 is 15 amino acids long. V lost 2 bases, J lost 4 bases, and 9 bases lay in between. Using immunoSEQ multiplex PCR, the repertoire was profiled, and TCRdb retains in-frame clones only, with some absent. The sample shows 150,000 to 200,000 clones, 86% of them seen only once. This chain uses TRBV18 with TRBJ1-6; D may be TRBD1 (6 bases). The clonotype comes from a woman between 55 and 75 years old with COVID-19, enrolled during active disease. The sequenced material came from peripheral blood. CDR3 protein: CASSPKDSYNSPLHF. CDR3 DNA: TGTGCCAGCTCACCAAAGGACAGTTATAATTCACCCCTCCACTTT.